Presented here are 21 T cell receptor beta chains from one specimen sequenced in a study of OX40 agonist ivuxolimab in advanced cancers. Receptors were amplified or captured by the immunoSEQ multiplex PCR assay. The clones in this table, taken by TCRdb from immuneACCESS, are in-frame only. Not every clone is retained; where verified, under half of the shortfall comes from an unresolved V gene, and the cause of the rest is unknown. The sample records several thousand clones, about 95% of which are singletons. The ten largest clones add up to about an eighth of the sample. Sequenced material: CD4+ or CD8+ T cells sorted from blood, taken in a trial of the OX40 agonist ivuxolimab. The source is an adult with an advanced solid tumor such as melanoma, head and neck, liver or kidney cancer.

This chain links TRBV11-2 with TRBJ1-4; 8 bases agree with TRBD1. The V and J ends lost 2 bases and 7 bases, in that order; junction bases with no gene match: 3. CDR3 size: 14 residues. CDR1 is SGHAT and CDR2 is FQNNGV in the germline V gene. This CDR3 reads CASSLFGTGEKLFF. CDR3 in DNA: TGTGCCAGCAGCTTATTCGGGACAGGTGAAAAACTGTTTTTT. The full variable domain, rest sourced from reference TRBV11-2 and TRBJ1-4, is EAGVAQSPRYKIIEKRQSVAFWCNPISGHATLYWYQQILGQGPKLLIQFQNNGVVDDSQLPKDRFSAERLKGVDSTLKIQPAKLEDSAVYLCASSLFGTGEKLFFGSGTQLSVL.

The chain couples TRBV19 to TRBJ2-7, with D perhaps being TRBD1 or TRBD2 (6 bases each). From germline, CDR1 is LNHDA and CDR2 SQIVND (reference sequence). V was trimmed by 5 bases and J by 0 bases, leaving 11 bases between them. The CDR3 contains 14 residues. The CDR3: CASSARGVSYEQYF. CDR3 nucleotides: TGTGCCAGTAGTGCGAGGGGGGTCTCCTACGAGCAGTACTTC.

The gene calls are TRBV4-2 and TRBJ2-7, with D hard to call. This CDR3 has 15 amino acids. V lost 0 bases and J lost 6, with 15 bases in between. Germline V lookup: CDR1 LGHNA, CDR2 YNFKEQ. In nucleotides, the CDR3 is TGTGCCAGCAGCCAAGATGCGGCCATCGGTTCCGAGCAGTACTTC. It translates to CASSQDAAIGSEQYF.

This chain uses TRBV6-5 with TRBJ1-3; possible D gene TRBD1, 5 bases. Germline-derived CDR1 and CDR2 are MNHEY and SVGAGI. CDR3 size: 15 residues. V was pared by 5 bases and J by 0 bases, with 11 bases between. Here the CDR3 reads CASSLNGASGNTIYF. In nucleotides, the CDR3 is TGTGCCAGCAGTCTGAATGGGGCCTCTGGAAACACCATATATTTT.

The chain uses TRBV5-6 and TRBJ2-7; 7 bases map to TRBD1. Germline-derived CDR1 and CDR2 are SGHDT and YYEEEE. Losses at the gene ends were 4 bases for V and 1 base for J; bases not matched to a gene: 2. The CDR3 loop spans 13 amino acids. DNA for the CDR3: TGTGCCAGCAGCCGGGACAGATCCTACGAGCAGTACTTC. This translates into CASSRDRSYEQYF. The full variable domain, in which reference TRBV5-6 and TRBJ2-7 provide the parts outside the CDR3, is DAGVTQSPTHLIKTRGQQVTLRCSPKSGHDTVSWYQQALGQGPQFIFQYYEEEERQRGNFPDRFSGHQFPNYSSELNVNALLLGDSALYLCASSRDRSYEQYFGPGTRLTVT.

The chain joins TRBV28 to TRBJ2-2; 11 bases match TRBD2. The CDR3 covers 14 residues. V lost 8 bases, J lost 5 bases, and 4 bases stayed unmatched. Germline V lookup: CDR1 MDHEN, CDR2 SYDVKM. CDR3 DNA sequence: TGTGCCAGCGGGGGACTAGCGGAAACCGGGGAGCTGTTTTTT. As protein: CASGGLAETGELFF.

The chain is built from TRBV7-2 and TRBJ2-1; no definite D call. This CDR3 is 14 amino acids long. Germline CDR1 SGHTA, CDR2 FQGNSA. The V gene lost 5 bases and the J gene lost 1 base, with 9 bases spanning the gap. The CDR3 DNA sequence: TGTGCCAGCAGCCCGATGTTTTCCTACAATGAGCAGTTCTTC. This codes for CASSPMFSYNEQFF.

V is TRBV6-1 and J is TRBJ2-3, with 7 bases lining up with TRBD2. The CDR3 extends over 16 amino acids. CDR1 is MNHNS, CDR2 SASEGT, per germline. The trim removed 4 bases at V and 0 bases at J, leaving 7 bases unmatched. CDR3 nucleotides: TGTGCCAGCAGTGTCCTCAGCGGGATTAGCACAGATACGCAGTATTTT. It translates to CASSVLSGISTDTQYF.

This chain uses TRBV5-4 with TRBJ1-3; D possibly corresponds to TRBD1 (5 bases). The CDR3 length is 14 residues. Per germline, CDR1 SGHNT and CDR2 YYREEE (reference sequence). V was pared by 4 bases and J by 8 bases, with 16 bases between. The CDR3 coding sequence is TGTGCCAGCAGCATAGACAGCCTCGAGTACACCATATATTTT. It is translated as CASSIDSLEYTIYF.

V and J are TRBV28 and TRBJ2-7, with TRBD1 as a possible D gene (7 bases). Per the germline V gene, CDR1 is MDHEN and CDR2 is SYDVKM. This CDR3 comprises 14 residues. Trimming took 6 bases from V and 5 from J, leaving 17 bases between them. CDR3: CASRPQGGLNEQYF. CDR3 bases: TGTGCCAGCAGGCCCCAGGGGGGCTTGAACGAGCAGTACTTC.

This chain connects TRBV9 to TRBJ2-7; D uncertain. This CDR3 has 14 amino acids. Germline CDR1 reads SGDLS; CDR2 reads YYNGEE. The V end was cut by 4 bases, the J end by 2 bases, with 13 bases between. The CDR3 spells CASSSDPGPYEQYF. Written as DNA, the CDR3 is TGTGCCAGCAGCTCGGACCCTGGCCCCTACGAGCAGTACTTC.

This clone has only a few counts. This chain links TRBV7-2 with TRBJ2-2; D is perhaps TRBD2 (5 bases). The CDR3 is 15 amino acids. V lost 2 bases to trimming and J lost 5 bases, with 12 bases between them. Germline V CDR1 and CDR2: SGHTA, FQGNSA. Here the CDR3 DNA reads TGTGCCAGCAGCTTACGGGGAGCTACAACCGGGGAGCTGTTTTTT. It yields the protein CASSLRGATTGELFF.

The rearrangement joins TRBV10-3 to TRBJ1-1, with D possibly being TRBD1 (5 bases). This CDR3 spans 14 amino acids. Germline V gene data show CDR1 as ENHRY and CDR2 as SYGVKD. Trimming took off 7 bases at V and 6 bases at J, with 18 bases between the two ends. The CDR3 sequence: CAINPGPPRSEAFF. The CDR3 DNA is TGTGCCATCAACCCGGGACCCCCGAGGTCTGAAGCTTTCTTT.

The chain is built from TRBV19 and TRBJ2-2, with TRBD1 identical over 8 bases. The CDR3 spans 16 residues. Per germline, CDR1 LNHDA and CDR2 SQIVND (reference sequence). The V segment lost 1 base and the J segment 5 bases; nucleotides outside the gene matches: 6. The CDR3 reads CASSIGRTGRTGELFF. CDR3 coding DNA: TGTGCCAGTAGTATAGGCAGGACAGGGAGGACCGGGGAGCTGTTTTTT.

The chain joins TRBV4-2 to TRBJ2-2; D not resolved. The V end was cut by 0 bases, the J end by 5 bases, with 1 base between. The CDR3 extends over 12 amino acids. Germline V gives CDR1 LGHNA, CDR2 YNFKEQ. In DNA form, the CDR3 reads TGTGCCAGCAGCCAAGAAACCGGGGAGCTGTTTTTT. Its translation is CASSQETGELFF.

The rearrangement links TRBV7-3 to TRBJ2-1, with D perhaps matching TRBD2 (6 bases). Germline V gives CDR1 SGHTA, CDR2 FQGTGA. This CDR3 spans 18 amino acids. The V end was cut by 5 bases, the J end by 4 bases, with 24 bases between. This CDR3 reads CASSLNPTRPYQYNEQFF. The CDR3 DNA reads as TGTGCCAGCAGCCTAAACCCGACTAGACCTTATCAATACAATGAGCAGTTCTTC.

With regard to this clone: A read error may account for a junction end that differs from germline. V gene TRBV6-5 combines with J gene TRBJ2-2, with 10 nucleotides matching TRBD2. The CDR3 totals 14 residues. Germline V lookup: CDR1 MNHEY, CDR2 SVGAGI. CDR3 protein: CASSYSTLAGALLF. CDR3 DNA sequence: TGTGCCAGCAGTTACTCTACCCTAGCGGGAGCCTTGCTTTTT.

The rearrangement joins TRBV27 to TRBJ1-6, with a possible D match to TRBD1 (5 bases). Germline V CDR1 and CDR2: MNHEY, SMNVEV (reference sequence). The CDR3 sequence is 17 residues long. The V gene lost 4 bases and the J gene lost 1 base, with 14 bases spanning the gap. CDR3 amino acids: CASSSPSGGSYNSPLHF. The CDR3 DNA reads TGTGCCAGCAGTTCACCTAGCGGGGGGTCCTATAATTCACCCCTCCACTTT.

This chain connects TRBV6-1 to TRBJ1-5, with D perhaps matching TRBD1 (6 bases). Trimming pared 8 bases from V and 0 bases from J, leaving 14 bases between. The CDR3 has 15 residues. CDR1 and CDR2 (germline): MNHNS, SASEGT. For the CDR3, the DNA is TGTGCCAGCCGGAGGGCAGGGGCTAGCAATCAGCCCCAGCATTTT. Its translation: CASRRAGASNQPQHF.

This sequence joins TRBV2 and TRBJ2-7; no clear D gene. V shed 3 bases and J shed 0 bases, with 18 bases lying between them. The CDR3 sequence is 17 residues long. Looked up from germline, CDR1 is SNHLY and CDR2 is FYNNEI. The CDR3: CASSDGAQPPPSYEQYF. The CDR3 region has the DNA TGTGCCAGCAGTGACGGCGCACAGCCGCCTCCCTCCTACGAGCAGTACTTC.

The rearrangement uses TRBV20-1 and TRBJ2-5; D might be TRBD1 or TRBD2, each matching 6 bases. Germline values: CDR1 DFQATT, CDR2 SNEGSKA (reference sequence). The CDR3 has 10 residues. The germline V and J ends were trimmed by 7 bases and 9 bases, with 12 bases remaining between them. The CDR3 bases are TGCAGTGTGAGGGGGGCCCCCCAGTACTTC. Translated: CSVRGAPQYF.